Following are 20 T cell receptor beta chains from one sample sequenced in a study of shared clonotypes between healthy human individuals. CD45RO-negative, CCR7-selected cells formed the naive CD8 fraction, which excluded terminally differentiated effector memory CD45RA+ cells. The table came from immunoSEQ multiplex PCR; TCRdb's copy has only in-frame clones and leaves some out. Of about 2 million clones listed, less than 95% are singletons. The material sequenced was naive CD8+ T cells sorted from blood. The receptor source for this set is a man aged 18 to 30 in good health.

This chain uses TRBV11-1 with TRBJ2-3, with D tentatively TRBD2 (5 bases). The CDR3 extends over 18 amino acids. The V end lost 0 bases, the J end lost 0 bases, and 16 bases lay between the germline ends. CDR1 and CDR2 (germline): SGHAT, FQDESV (reference sequence). The CDR3 coding sequence is TGTGCCAGCAGCTTAGCGCATCCGCGGGCGGAGAGCACAGATACGCAGTATTTT. The encoded protein is CASSLAHPRAESTDTQYF.

The chain joins TRBV4-3 to TRBJ2-7, with D possibly being TRBD2 (6 bases). The V end lost 0 bases, the J end lost 0 bases, and 15 bases lay between the germline ends. Germline loops: CDR1 LGHNA, CDR2 YSLEER. The CDR3 has 17 amino acids. This CDR3 reads CASSQEVDAGSSYEQYF. In DNA, the CDR3 is TGCGCCAGCAGCCAAGAGGTCGACGCGGGGAGCTCCTACGAGCAGTACTTC.

The rearrangement links TRBV30 to TRBJ2-2; D possibly uses TRBD1 or TRBD2 (6 bases each). Trimming cost V 1 base and J 6 bases, with 15 bases left between them. CDR1 and CDR2 from the germline V gene are GTSNPN and SVGIG (reference sequence). The CDR3 extends over 15 amino acids. Here the CDR3 DNA reads TGTGCCTGGAGTGGTCGGGGGCCGACTCCCGGGGAGCTGTTTTTT. Translation gives CAWSGRGPTPGELFF.

The rearrangement uses TRBV7-3 and TRBJ2-7, with D possibly matching TRBD2 (7 bases). From germline, CDR1 is SGHTA and CDR2 FQGTGA. The V gene lost 5 bases and the J gene lost 0 bases, with 14 bases spanning the gap. The CDR3 consists of 15 residues. The CDR3 DNA sequence: TGTGCCAGCAGCCCTGACAGGACTAGCTCCTACGAGCAGTACTTC. It is translated as CASSPDRTSSYEQYF. The variable domain in full, with the rest retrieved from reference TRBV7-3 and TRBJ2-7, is GAGVSQTPSNKVTEKGKYVELRCDPISGHTALYWYRQSLGQGPEFLIYFQGTGAADDSGLPNDRFFAVRPEGSVSTLKIQRTERGDSAVYLCASSPDRTSSYEQYFGPGTRLTVT.

Points on this clone: Its ends do not fully match the called genes, so a read error is possible. This chain links TRBV4-3 with TRBJ1-4; D not resolved. The germline V gene encodes CDR1 LGHNA and CDR2 YSLEER. The CDR3 sequence is 16 residues long. The CDR3 region has the DNA TGCGCCAGCAGCCAAGACTTCCTTGCAACTAGTGAAAAACTGTTTTTT. Its protein product is CASSQDFLATSEKLFF.

In DNA form, the CDR3 reads TGTGCCAGCAGTCCGCTGACTAGCGGGGGAAACACCGGGGAGCTGTTTTTT. It translates to CASSPLTSGGNTGELFF. V and J are TRBV27 and TRBJ2-2; 12 bases are shared with TRBD2. The CDR3 has 17 amino acids. The germline CDR1 and CDR2 sequences are MNHEY and SMNVEV (reference sequence). The junction had 6 bases not matched to a gene; V was cut back by 5 bases and J by 2 bases.

The V and J genes are TRBV21-1 and TRBJ1-2. TRBV21-1 is designated a pseudogene. The CDR3 runs to 15 residues. The CDR3 region has the DNA TGTGCCAGCAGCAAAGCGGTAGTGGAGGTTTTTGGCTACACCTTC. This translates into CASSKAVVEVFGYTF.

This chain uses TRBV29-1 with TRBJ2-7; D ambiguous. The CDR3 has 13 residues. V was cut by 4 bases and J by 0 bases, with 10 bases left in between. Germline CDR1 reads SQVTM; CDR2 reads ANQGSEA. The CDR3 region has the DNA TGCAGCGTTGGCGGACCAACCTCCTACGAGCAGTACTTC. This translates into CSVGGPTSYEQYF.

This sequence joins TRBV7-6 and TRBJ1-1; 8 bases are a match to TRBD1. This CDR3 has 14 amino acids. V gave up 0 bases and J gave up 5 bases; unmatched junction bases: 2. The germline CDR1 and CDR2 sequences are SGHVS and FNYEAQ. The chain's CDR3 is CASSLATGGTEAFF. In nucleotides, the CDR3 is TGTGCCAGCAGCTTAGCCACAGGGGGGACTGAAGCTTTCTTT.

This clone was seen a single time. The rearrangement joins TRBV5-1 to TRBJ2-7, with 9 bases that match TRBD2. The CDR3 consists of 16 residues. Per the germline V gene, CDR1 is SGHRS and CDR2 is YFSETQ. Trimming took 2 bases from V and 3 from J; bases not matched to a gene: 9. This CDR3 is CASSFLAGGPDYEQYF. The CDR3 nucleotides read TGCGCCAGCAGCTTCCTGGCGGGAGGGCCGGACTACGAGCAGTACTTC. The full variable domain, in which reference TRBV5-1 and TRBJ2-7 provide the parts outside the CDR3, is KAGVTQTPRYLIKTRGQQVTLSCSPISGHRSVSWYQQTPGQGLQFLFEYFSETQRNKGNFPGRFSGRQFSNSRSEMNVSTLELGDSALYLCASSFLAGGPDYEQYFGPGTRLTVT.

The V and J genes are TRBV5-4 and TRBJ2-2, with 7 bases that match TRBD2. Germline lookup yields CDR1 SGHNT and CDR2 YYREEE (reference sequence). This CDR3 has 14 amino acids. Trimming cost V 3 bases and J 6 bases; bases outside gene matches: 5. CDR3 sequence: CASSWDTSAGELFF. CDR3 nucleotides: TGTGCCAGCAGCTGGGATACTAGCGCCGGGGAGCTGTTTTTT.

The V gene is TRBV30, the J gene TRBJ1-1, with a possible D match to TRBD1 (6 bases). The germline gives CDR1 GTSNPN, CDR2 SVGIG (reference sequence). This CDR3 region has 11 residues. V gave up 5 bases and J gave up 6 bases, with 10 bases separating them. This CDR3 reads CAWGGWPEAFF. The CDR3 bases are TGTGCCTGGGGGGGCTGGCCTGAAGCTTTCTTT. The entire variable domain, with the rest obtained from reference TRBV30 and TRBJ1-1, is as follows: SQTIHQWPATLVQPVGSPLSLECTVEGTSNPNLYWYRQAAGRGLQLLFYSVGIGQISSEVPQNLSASRPQDRQFILSSKKLLLSDSGFYLCAWGGWPEAFFGQGTRLTVV.

The chain uses TRBV6-5 and TRBJ2-1, with a tentative D call TRBD2 (6 bases). The CDR3 contains 15 residues. Per the germline V gene, CDR1 is MNHEY and CDR2 is SVGAGI. Deletions cut 1 base from V and 7 bases from J, with 14 bases between. This chain's CDR3 is CASSYFPGGGNEQFF. The CDR3 DNA sequence: TGTGCCAGCAGTTACTTCCCTGGGGGAGGAAATGAGCAGTTCTTC.

The chain couples TRBV19 to TRBJ1-2; possibly TRBD1 for D (6 bases). Germline CDR1 LNHDA, CDR2 SQIVND (reference sequence). V shed 6 bases and J shed 5 bases, with 10 bases lying between them. The CDR3 has 12 residues. In DNA, the CDR3 is TGTGCCAGTAGCACAGGGCAATATGGCTACACCTTC. Amino acids: CASSTGQYGYTF.

The rearrangement uses TRBV11-2 and TRBJ2-2, with D possibly matching TRBD2 (6 bases). CDR1 SGHAT and CDR2 FQNNGV come from the germline V gene. This CDR3 has 15 residues. The germline V and J ends were trimmed by 3 bases and 3 bases, with 11 bases remaining between them. As DNA, the CDR3 is TGTGCCAGCAGCTTTCTTGCGGGGCACACCGGGGAGCTGTTTTTT. This translates into CASSFLAGHTGELFF.

This chain uses TRBV28 with TRBJ1-5; 7 bases map to TRBD1. The J segment lost 0 bases and the V segment lost 5 bases, leaving 7 bases of the junction unmatched. Germline V lookup: CDR1 MDHEN, CDR2 SYDVKM. The CDR3 totals 16 residues. This CDR3 reads CASSEQGPDSNQPQHF. CDR3 nucleotide sequence: TGTGCCAGCAGTGAACAGGGGCCAGATAGCAATCAGCCCCAGCATTTT.

This clone has just one count. The rearrangement uses TRBV19 and TRBJ2-1; D gene ambiguous. The CDR3 is 16 amino acids. The germline V gene has CDR1 LNHDA and CDR2 SQIVND (reference sequence). V lost 3 bases and J 0 bases, leaving 12 bases between the germline ends. The CDR3 DNA reads TGTGCCAGTAGTATTTCATCGGGTAGCTCCTACAATGAGCAGTTCTTC. Translated: CASSISSGSSYNEQFF.

This chain joins TRBV4-2 and TRBJ2-7; 9 nucleotides match TRBD2. This CDR3 is 13 amino acids long. V was pared by 4 bases and J by 5 bases, with 3 bases of the junction left unmatched. The germline V gene encodes CDR1 LGHNA and CDR2 YNFKEQ. The CDR3 DNA is TGTGCCAGCAGCCCGGTAGCGGGGGACGAGCAGTACTTC. It translates to CASSPVAGDEQYF.

J is TRBJ2-3 and V is TRBV2; 9 bases match TRBD2. The CDR3 is made up of 15 amino acids. After removal of 8 bases from V and 1 base from J, the junction contained 7 bases not matched to a gene. CDR1 SNHLY and CDR2 FYNNEI come from the germline V gene. This CDR3 reads CASPIAGVGTDTQYF. Here the CDR3 DNA reads TGTGCCAGCCCAATAGCGGGGGTAGGCACAGATACGCAGTATTTT.

This rearrangement joins TRBV4-3 to TRBJ2-7; TRBD2 is a possible D gene (6 bases). V dropped 6 bases and J dropped 5 bases, with 17 bases sitting between them. CDR1 is LGHNA, CDR2 YSLEER, per germline. The CDR3 contains 14 residues. Written as DNA, the CDR3 is TGCGCCAGCAGTATTACTGCGTGGGGGGACGAGCAGTACTTC. Amino acid sequence: CASSITAWGDEQYF.